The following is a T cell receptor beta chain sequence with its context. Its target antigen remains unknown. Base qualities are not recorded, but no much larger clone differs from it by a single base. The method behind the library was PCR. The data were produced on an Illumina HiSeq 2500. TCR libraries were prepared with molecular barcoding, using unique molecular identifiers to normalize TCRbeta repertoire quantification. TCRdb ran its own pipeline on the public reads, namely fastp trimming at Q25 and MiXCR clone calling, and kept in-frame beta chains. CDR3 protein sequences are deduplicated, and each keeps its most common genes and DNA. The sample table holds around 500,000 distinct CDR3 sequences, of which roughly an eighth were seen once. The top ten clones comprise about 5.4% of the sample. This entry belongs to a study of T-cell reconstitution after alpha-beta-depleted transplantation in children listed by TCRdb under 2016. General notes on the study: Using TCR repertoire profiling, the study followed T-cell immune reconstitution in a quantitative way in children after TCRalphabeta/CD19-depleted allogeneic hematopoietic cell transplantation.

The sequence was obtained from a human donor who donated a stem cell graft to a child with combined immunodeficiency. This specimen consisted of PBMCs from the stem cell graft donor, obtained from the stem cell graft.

The CDR3 protein is CASSSQRGLGGGFAQFF. In nucleotide form, the sequence is TGTGCCAGCAGTTCCCAGCGGGGACTAGGGGGCGGCTTTGCGCAGTTCTTC. Recombination joined TRBV27 with TRBJ2-1; the D segment could be TRBD2, given 8 matching bases. Taken from cysteine to phenylalanine, the CDR3 has 17 residues. The CDR3 DNA has 51 bases and is translated from base 1. The V and J ends are trimmed by 4 bases and 12 bases, leaving 28 bases between them. Based on the germline V gene (reference sequence), the CDR1 and CDR2 sequences are MNHEY and SMNVEV.